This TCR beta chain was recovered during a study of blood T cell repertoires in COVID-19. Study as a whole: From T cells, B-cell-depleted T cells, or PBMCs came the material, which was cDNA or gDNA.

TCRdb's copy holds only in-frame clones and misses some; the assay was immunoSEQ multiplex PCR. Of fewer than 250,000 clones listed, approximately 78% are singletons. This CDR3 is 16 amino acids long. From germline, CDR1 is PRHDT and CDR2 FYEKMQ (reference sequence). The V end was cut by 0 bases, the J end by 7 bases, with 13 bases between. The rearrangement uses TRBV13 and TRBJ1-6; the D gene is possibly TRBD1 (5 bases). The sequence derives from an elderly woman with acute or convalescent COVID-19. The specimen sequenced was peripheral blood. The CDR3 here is CASSLGPGRVNSPLHF. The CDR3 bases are TGTGCCAGCAGCTTAGGTCCAGGGAGGGTAAATTCACCCCTCCACTTT.